This TCR beta chain was identified during a study of blood T cell repertoires in COVID-19. Whole-study context: From the United States, Italy and Spain came samples of acute and convalescent COVID-19. Sample material is recorded as cDNA or gDNA derived from T cells, B-cell-depleted T cells, or PBMCs.

The CDR3 is made up of 17 amino acids. Germline CDR1 reads KGHSH; CDR2 reads LQKENI. The V and J ends lost 3 bases and 0 bases, in that order; junction bases with no gene match: 2. Seattle's enrolled individuals joined amid active infection and were then monitored longitudinally. The method was immunoSEQ multiplex PCR; TCRdb's version includes in-frame clones alone and lacks a portion of them. In the table there are 80,000 to 100,000 clones, approximately 79% of which are singletons. This chain links TRBV18 with TRBJ2-2; 12 nucleotides match TRBD2. Sequences were obtained from peripheral blood. The TCR comes from a man between 65 and 85 years old with COVID-19, enrolled during active disease. The CDR3 loop reads CASSPLAGGSNTGELFF. The CDR3, as DNA: TGTGCCAGCTCACCGCTAGCGGGAGGGTCGAACACCGGGGAGCTGTTTTTT.